This T cell receptor (beta chain) was sequenced for a study of PD-1 blockade in classical Hodgkin lymphoma. Relapses following autologous stem cell transplantation were seen in all patients, with brentuximab vedotin exposure varying. The repertoire was sequenced with immunoSEQ multiplex PCR; TCRdb's copy has only in-frame clones and lacks some. Of tens of thousands of clones listed, roughly 73% are singletons. Trimming took 4 bases from V and 1 from J; bases not matched to a gene: 4. The CDR3 sequence is 14 residues long. CDR1 MNHNS and CDR2 SASEGT come from the germline V gene. The chain employs TRBV6-1 and TRBJ2-7; 7 nucleotides agree with TRBD1. The source is a human donor with classical Hodgkin lymphoma. The material sequenced was peripheral blood mononuclear cells (PBMCs), taken at baseline. The CDR3 is CASSVGTASYEQYF. In nucleotides, the CDR3 is TGTGCCAGCAGTGTCGGGACAGCATCCTACGAGCAGTACTTC.